A selection of T cell receptor beta chains follows, all from one sample in a study of T cells in Graves' hyperthyroidism and ophthalmopathy. TCRdb reanalysed the multiplex PCR reads using MiXCR and keeps one entry per CDR3 protein. The sample contains about 690,000 distinct CDR3 sequences, approximately 15% of which appear only once. The specimen was blood. These receptors were taken from a man in his forties or fifties with Graves' hyperthyroidism. Both conserved end residues are part of each CDR3. A D gene is named only where the DNA matches it firmly. Size is omitted from some rows. Given values are once, few, many or a class for expanded clones.

d_call	v_call	clone_size	j_call	cdr3_aa	cdr3_nt
.	TRBV11-2	few	TRBJ2-2	CASSLARTGELFF	TGTGCCAGCAGCTTAGCTAGAACCGGGGAGCTGTTTTTT
TRBD2	TRBV6-1	.	TRBJ2-5	CASSEVGLAIQETQYF	TGTGCCAGCAGTGAAGTGGGACTAGCGATACAAGAGACCCAGTACTTC
.	TRBV7-2	few	TRBJ2-1	CASSLASLEQFF	TGTGCCAGCAGCTTAGCCTCCCTTGAGCAGTTCTTC
.	TRBV7-8	many	TRBJ2-1	CASSLNRVASYNEQFF	TGTGCCAGCAGCCTAAACAGGGTGGCCTCCTACAATGAGCAGTTCTTC
.	TRBV28	many	TRBJ2-7	CASSPSGSYEQYF	TGTGCCAGCAGCCCCAGCGGGTCCTACGAGCAGTACTTC
.	TRBV7-2	few	TRBJ1-1	CASSLGQVKQDTEAFF	TGTGCCAGCAGCTTAGGGCAGGTCAAACAGGACACTGAAGCTTTCTTT
.	TRBV6-6	few	TRBJ1-5	CASSYEVASNQPQHF	TGTGCCAGCAGTTACGAGGTAGCTAGCAATCAGCCCCAGCATTTT
TRBD2	TRBV28	.	TRBJ2-7	CASSLTGLATNEQYF	TGTGCCAGCAGTTTGACGGGACTAGCGACAAACGAGCAGTACTTC
.	TRBV27	many	TRBJ2-1	CASSSLGGGPYNEQFF	TGTGCCAGCAGTTCTCTAGGGGGAGGGCCCTACAATGAGCAGTTCTTC
TRBD1	TRBV6-1	few	TRBJ1-4	CASRRDRESEKLFF	TGTGCCAGCAGGCGGGACAGGGAGTCTGAAAAACTGTTTTTT
.	TRBV6-2/TRBV6-3	many	TRBJ1-5	CASSTAISNQPQHF	TGTGCCAGCAGTACAGCTATTAGCAATCAGCCCCAGCATTTT
TRBD2	TRBV18	.	TRBJ2-5	CASSPGLATPETQYF	TGTGCCAGCTCACCGGGACTAGCGACACCAGAGACCCAGTACTTC
.	TRBV6-1	once	TRBJ1-2	CASSEIYGSQGRYTF	TGTGCCAGCAGTGAAATTTACGGTTCCCAGGGGCGCTACACCTTC
.	TRBV30	.	TRBJ1-5	CAWRFSNQPQHF	TGTGCCTGGCGTTTCAGCAATCAGCCCCAGCATTTT
.	TRBV7-9	.	TRBJ2-7	CASSLAIGVSYEQYF	TGTGCCAGCAGCTTAGCGATCGGGGTCTCCTACGAGCAGTACTTC
.	TRBV2	.	TRBJ2-3	CASTGRPTSTDTQYF	TGTGCCAGCACTGGACGGCCTACTAGCACAGATACGCAGTATTTT
TRBD2	TRBV6-2/TRBV6-3	.	TRBJ2-7	CASSYSGGGLYEQYF	TGTGCCAGCAGTTACTCCGGGGGGGGACTATACGAGCAGTACTTC
.	TRBV6-1	.	TRBJ2-3	CASNHADTQYF	TGTGCCAGCAATCATGCAGATACGCAGTATTTT
TRBD2	TRBV15	.	TRBJ2-7	CATSSLTSGSSYEQYF	TGTGCCACCAGCAGCCTGACTAGCGGGTCGTCCTACGAGCAGTACTTC
.	TRBV27	once	TRBJ2-7	CASSFKTGRAQLAYEQYF	TGTGCCAGCAGTTTCAAGACAGGTAGGGCGCAACTTGCCTACGAGCAGTACTTC
.	TRBV6-2/TRBV6-3	.	TRBJ1-6	CASSYQDRQVNSPLHF	TGTGCCAGCAGTTACCAGGACAGACAAGTTAATTCACCCCTCCACTTT
TRBD1	TRBV6-5	.	TRBJ2-3	CASSYIPGGKGTDTQYF	TGTGCCAGCAGTTACATCCCAGGGGGCAAAGGCACAGATACGCAGTATTTT
TRBD1	TRBV28	many	TRBJ1-2	CASSSPGQGATYYGYTF	TGTGCCAGCAGTTCTCCGGGACAGGGGGCGACCTACTATGGCTACACCTTC
TRBD2	TRBV5-1	few	TRBJ2-1	CASRYSGIGNNEQFF	TGCGCCAGCAGATATAGCGGGATAGGCAACAATGAGCAGTTCTTC